These T cell receptor beta chains were read from a single sample in a study of blood T cell repertoires in COVID-19. Sequencing used immunoSEQ multiplex PCR; TCRdb keeps in-frame clones, though not all of them. Seen here are 150,000 to 200,000 clones, around 92% observed once, and the top ten hold 4.5% to 5%. Input material: peripheral blood. These receptors were collected from a young man with COVID-19, enrolled during active disease. CDR3s include the opening cysteine and the closing phenylalanine or tryptophan. D genes are given only for firm matches. Clone size is not always given. Where it is, it says once, few, many or a class for expanded clones.

len,j_gene,v_gene,d_gene,abundance,CDR3nt,CDR3aa
16,TRBJ1-2,TRBV27,NA,few,TGTGCCAGCAGTTTATCGTGGCAGGGAACTGTGGATGGCTACACCTTC,CASSLSWQGTVDGYTF
12,TRBJ1-1,TRBV6-5,NA,once,TGTGCCAGTTTACCTGGCAACACTGAAGCTTTCTTT,CASLPGNTEAFF
14,TRBJ1-4,TRBV4-1,NA,few,TGCGCCAGCAGCGGGGGGGTATCTAATGAAAAACTGTTTTTT,CASSGGVSNEKLFF
17,TRBJ1-2,TRBV6-2/TRBV6-3,TRBD1,NA,TGTGCCAGCAGTACAAGGCCCGGGACAGGGACCTTCTATGGCTACACCTTC,CASSTRPGTGTFYGYTF
13,TRBJ1-1,TRBV28,NA,NA,TGTGCCAGCAGTTTCGTCCAAGACAGTGAAGCTTTCTTT,CASSFVQDSEAFF
11,TRBJ1-1,TRBV3-1/TRBV3-2,NA,NA,TGTGCCAGCAGGGGGGGAATTGAAGCTTTCTTT,CASRGGIEAFF
17,TRBJ2-1,TRBV18,NA,once,TGTGCCAGCTCACCACGTACAGGGACGGAGATCTACAATGAGCAGTTCTTC,CASSPRTGTEIYNEQFF
14,TRBJ2-3,TRBV5-1,TRBD2,NA,TGCGCCAGCAGCAGCGGGACGGCGCAGCTTACGCAGTATTTT,CASSSGTAQLTQYF
15,TRBJ1-3,TRBV28,TRBD1,NA,TGTGCCAGCAGTTTAACCTACAGGGGTGGAAACACCATATATTTT,CASSLTYRGGNTIYF
14,TRBJ2-1,TRBV9,TRBD1,NA,TGTGCCAGCAGCCCTCGGACAGGGGATGATGAGCAGTTCTTC,CASSPRTGDDEQFF
16,TRBJ2-7,TRBV5-1,TRBD2,NA,TGCGCCAGCAGCCTAAGTACTAGCGGGAGCTCCTACGAGCAGTACTTC,CASSLSTSGSSYEQYF
13,TRBJ1-2,TRBV18,TRBD1,NA,TGTGCCAGCTCAGCGACAGGGTCTGGTGGCTACACCTTC,CASSATGSGGYTF
15,TRBJ2-7,TRBV6-5,TRBD1,once,TGTGCCAGCAGTTCCCGACCGGGACAGGGGTACGAGCAGTACTTC,CASSSRPGQGYEQYF
16,TRBJ1-5,TRBV6-1,TRBD1,NA,TGTGCCAGCAGTGAATGGGGGACAGGGGGTCGGCAGCCCCAGCATTTT,CASSEWGTGGRQPQHF
16,TRBJ1-3,TRBV7-9,TRBD1,NA,TGTGCCAGCAGGACAGGGGGAGGATCCTCTGGAAACACCATATATTTT,CASRTGGGSSGNTIYF
13,TRBJ1-1,TRBV29-1,TRBD1,NA,TGCAGCTCCCGGACAGGGATGAACACTGAAGCTTTCTTT,CSSRTGMNTEAFF
15,TRBJ2-1,TRBV15,NA,NA,TGTGCCACCAGCAGAGATCAGGACACTTACAATGAGCAGTTCTTC,CATSRDQDTYNEQFF
13,TRBJ1-2,TRBV2,NA,NA,TGTGCCAGCAGGGATACAGGGCAGGAAGGCTACACCTTC,CASRDTGQEGYTF
13,TRBJ1-4,TRBV7-9,NA,NA,TGTGCCAGCAGCCAAGACGGGGGTGAAAAACTGTTTTTT,CASSQDGGEKLFF
18,TRBJ2-2,TRBV4-3,TRBD2,NA,TGCGCCAGCAGCCAAGTACGTACAGGACTAGCGGGTACCGGGGAGCTGTTTTTT,CASSQVRTGLAGTGELFF
15,TRBJ1-3,TRBV28,NA,NA,TGTGCCAGCATACGCCGGGGTAGTATGGGAAACACCATATATTTT,CASIRRGSMGNTIYF
13,TRBJ1-2,TRBV30,NA,NA,TGTGCCTGGAGTGTACCAGGGTGGGATGGCTACACCTTC,CAWSVPGWDGYTF
15,TRBJ2-7,TRBV6-5,TRBD2,once,TGTGCCACCTCGGGGACTACACCCATCACCCGCGAGCAGTACTTC,CATSGTTPITREQYF
16,TRBJ2-5,TRBV4-3,NA,NA,TGCGCCAGCAGCCAAGGGCAGGGGCCCCTACAAGAGACCCAGTACTTC,CASSQGQGPLQETQYF
15,TRBJ1-6,TRBV24-1,NA,few,TGTGCCACCACGGACTGGAGCTCCTATAATTCACCCCTCCACTTT,CATTDWSSYNSPLHF
16,TRBJ2-1,TRBV6-6,NA,once,TGTGCCAGCAGTTATCACGGAGGGTTGGTCGGCAATGAGCAGTTCTTC,CASSYHGGLVGNEQFF
17,TRBJ2-1,TRBV7-2,TRBD2,NA,TGTGCCAGCAGCTTAGTGGGACTAGCGGGGGGATACAATGAGCAGTTCTTC,CASSLVGLAGGYNEQFF
15,TRBJ2-5,TRBV6-5,TRBD1,few,TGTGCCAGCAGTTCTACCGGGACAGTACAAGAGACCCAGTACTTC,CASSSTGTVQETQYF
11,TRBJ2-1,TRBV30,NA,once,TGTGCCAGGGGACTCTACAATGAGCAGTTCTTC,CARGLYNEQFF
13,TRBJ1-5,TRBV5-6,NA,once,TGTGCCAGCAGCTCTCAGGGGAATCAGCCCCAGCATTTT,CASSSQGNQPQHF